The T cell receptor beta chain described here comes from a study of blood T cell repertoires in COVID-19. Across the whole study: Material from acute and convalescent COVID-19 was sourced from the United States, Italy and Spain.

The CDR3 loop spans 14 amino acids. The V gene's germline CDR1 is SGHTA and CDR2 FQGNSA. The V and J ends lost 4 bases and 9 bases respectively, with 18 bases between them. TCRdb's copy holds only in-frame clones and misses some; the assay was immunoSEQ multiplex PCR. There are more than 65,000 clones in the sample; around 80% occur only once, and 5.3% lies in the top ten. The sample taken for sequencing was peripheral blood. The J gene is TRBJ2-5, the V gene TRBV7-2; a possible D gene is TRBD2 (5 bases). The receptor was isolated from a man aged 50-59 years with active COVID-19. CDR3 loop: CASSSNRGVRAQYF. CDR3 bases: TGTGCCAGCAGCTCGAATCGGGGTGTTCGGGCCCAGTACTTC.